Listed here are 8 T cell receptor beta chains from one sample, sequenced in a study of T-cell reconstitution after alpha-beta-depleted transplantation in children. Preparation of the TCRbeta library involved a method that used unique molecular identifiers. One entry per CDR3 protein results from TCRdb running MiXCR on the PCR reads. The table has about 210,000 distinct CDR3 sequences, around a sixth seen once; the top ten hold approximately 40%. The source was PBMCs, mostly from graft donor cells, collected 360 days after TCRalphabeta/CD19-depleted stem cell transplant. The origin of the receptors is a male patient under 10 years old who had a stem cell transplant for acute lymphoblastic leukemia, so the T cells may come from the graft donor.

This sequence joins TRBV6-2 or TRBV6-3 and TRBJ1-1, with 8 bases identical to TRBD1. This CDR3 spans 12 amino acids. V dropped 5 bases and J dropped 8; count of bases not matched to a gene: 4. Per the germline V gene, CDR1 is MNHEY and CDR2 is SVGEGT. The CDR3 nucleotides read TGTGCCAGCAGTAACGACAGGGGAGAAGCTTTCTTT. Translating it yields CASSNDRGEAFF.

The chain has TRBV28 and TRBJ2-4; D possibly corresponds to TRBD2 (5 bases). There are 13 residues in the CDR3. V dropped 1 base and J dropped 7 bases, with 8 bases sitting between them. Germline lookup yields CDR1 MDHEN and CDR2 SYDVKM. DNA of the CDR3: TGTGCCAGCAGTTTATACTCGGGGAACATTCAGTACTTC. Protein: CASSLYSGNIQYF.

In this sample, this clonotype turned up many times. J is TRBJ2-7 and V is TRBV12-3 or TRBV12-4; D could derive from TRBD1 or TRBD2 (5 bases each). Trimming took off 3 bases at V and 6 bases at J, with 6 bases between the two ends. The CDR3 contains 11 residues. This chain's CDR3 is CASSFGGEQYF. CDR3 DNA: TGTGCCAGCAGTTTTGGGGGCGAGCAGTACTTC.

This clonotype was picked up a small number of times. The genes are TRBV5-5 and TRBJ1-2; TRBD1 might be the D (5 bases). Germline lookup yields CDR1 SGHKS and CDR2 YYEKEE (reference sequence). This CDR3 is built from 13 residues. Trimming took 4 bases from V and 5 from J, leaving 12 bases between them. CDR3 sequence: CASSDAGWYGYTF. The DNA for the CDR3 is TGTGCCAGCAGCGATGCAGGGTGGTATGGCTACACCTTC. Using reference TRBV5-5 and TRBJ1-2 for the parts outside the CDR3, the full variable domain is DAGVTQSPTHLIKTRGQQVTLRCSPISGHKSVSWYQQVLGQGPQFIFQYYEKEERGRGNFPDRFSARQFPNYSSELNVNALLLGDSALYLCASSDAGWYGYTFGSGTRLTVV.

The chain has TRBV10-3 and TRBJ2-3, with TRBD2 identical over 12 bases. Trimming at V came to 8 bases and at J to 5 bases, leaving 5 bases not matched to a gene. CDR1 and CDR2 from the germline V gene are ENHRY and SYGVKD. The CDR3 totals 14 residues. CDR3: CAIGLAGGEDTQYF. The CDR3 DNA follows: TGTGCCATCGGGCTAGCGGGGGGGGAAGATACGCAGTATTTT.

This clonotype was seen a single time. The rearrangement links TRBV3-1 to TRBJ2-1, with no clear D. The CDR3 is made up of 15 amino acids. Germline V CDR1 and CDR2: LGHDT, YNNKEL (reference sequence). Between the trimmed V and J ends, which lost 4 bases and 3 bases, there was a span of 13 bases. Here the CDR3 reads CASSLISTYYNEQFF. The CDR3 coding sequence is TGTGCCAGCAGCCTAATTAGTACCTACTACAATGAGCAGTTCTTC.

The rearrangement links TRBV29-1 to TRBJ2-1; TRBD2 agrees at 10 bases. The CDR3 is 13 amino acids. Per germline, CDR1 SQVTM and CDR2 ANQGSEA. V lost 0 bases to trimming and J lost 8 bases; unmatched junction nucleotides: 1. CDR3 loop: CSVEDGTSDEQFF. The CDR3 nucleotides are TGCAGCGTTGAAGACGGGACTAGCGATGAGCAGTTCTTC.

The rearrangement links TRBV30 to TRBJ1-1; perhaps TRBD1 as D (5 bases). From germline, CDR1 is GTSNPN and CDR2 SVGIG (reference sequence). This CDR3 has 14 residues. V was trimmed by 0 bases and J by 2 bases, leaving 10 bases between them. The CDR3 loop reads CAWSVRRVNTEAFF. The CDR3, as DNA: TGTGCCTGGAGTGTACGCAGGGTAAACACTGAAGCTTTCTTT.